Each of the 23 T cell receptor beta chains below was sequenced from the same sample in a study of shared clonotypes between healthy human individuals. TCRdb's table, derived via immunoSEQ multiplex PCR, lists solely in-frame clones and lacks some. The table records 2 million to 2.5 million clones, 90% to 96% of them present only once. Sequencing used naive CD4+ T cells sorted from blood. Stated subset: CD45RA+ positively selected. These receptors originate from a young man in good health.

Points on this clone: In the same sample, other DNA sequences code for this CDR3. V is TRBV7-9 and J is TRBJ2-5, with D uncertain. Germline-derived CDR1 and CDR2 are SEHNR and FQNEAQ (reference sequence). Trimming stripped 2 bases from V and 0 bases from J, with 7 bases between. This CDR3 spans 14 amino acids. CDR3 region: CASSLRLDQETQYF. CDR3 coding DNA: TGTGCCAGCAGCTTACGACTGGACCAAGAGACCCAGTACTTC.

This clone was picked up one time. The chain uses TRBV29-1 and TRBJ1-2; D is undetermined. V lost 4 bases, J lost 1 base, and 7 bases lay in between. CDR3 size: 12 residues. From germline, CDR1 is SQVTM and CDR2 ANQGSEA. The CDR3 DNA follows: TGCAGCGTTGGTCAGAGTAACTATGGCTACACCTTC. This translates into CSVGQSNYGYTF.

This clone has only one observation. The chain joins TRBV6-1 to TRBJ1-1, with 9 bases matching TRBD1. CDR3 size: 14 residues. CDR1 and CDR2 from the germline V gene are MNHNS and SASEGT. Unmatched junction bases numbered 4, after V lost 3 bases and J lost 5 bases. The CDR3 DNA follows: TGTGCCAGCAGTGACTGGACAGGGGTGACTGAAGCTTTCTTT. Translation gives CASSDWTGVTEAFF.

The rearrangement uses TRBV6-5 and TRBJ2-3; TRBD2 agrees at 7 bases. Germline trimming cut 5 bases from V and 4 bases from J; bases unmatched to any gene: 6. CDR1 is MNHEY, CDR2 SVGAGI, per germline. The CDR3 totals 14 residues. CDR3: CASSGLGYSDTQYF. The CDR3 bases are TGTGCCAGCAGTGGACTAGGGTACTCAGATACGCAGTATTTT.

The chain carries TRBV6-6 and TRBJ1-6, with D uncertain. With 2 bases removed from V and 6 bases from J, the gap between germline ends came to 11 bases. This CDR3 region has 15 residues. Germline V gives CDR1 MNHNY, CDR2 SVGAGI (reference sequence). CDR3 sequence reads: CASSYARKGNSPLHF. In DNA, the CDR3 is TGTGCCAGCAGTTACGCGAGGAAGGGTAATTCACCCCTCCACTTT.

CDR3 sequence (DNA): TGCGCCAGCAGCTTGATCGCTAGCGGGGGGCTCGGGTACCAAGAGACCCAGTACTTC. Translation: CASSLIASGGLGYQETQYF. The chain carries TRBV5-1 and TRBJ2-5; 11 bases fit TRBD2. Per the germline V gene, CDR1 is SGHRS and CDR2 is YFSETQ. The trim removed 1 base at V and 0 bases at J, leaving 11 bases unmatched. This CDR3 has 19 residues.

This chain connects TRBV30 to TRBJ1-6, with D unresolved. The CDR3 sequence is 14 residues long. V lost 2 bases and J lost 3, with 8 bases in between. CDR1 and CDR2 (germline): GTSNPN, SVGIG (reference sequence). The DNA of the CDR3 is TGTGCCTGGAGTTTGGGCGACTATAATTCACCCCTCCACTTT. It codes for CAWSLGDYNSPLHF. The whole variable domain, filled in from reference TRBV30 and TRBJ1-6, reads SQTIHQWPATLVQPVGSPLSLECTVEGTSNPNLYWYRQAAGRGLQLLFYSVGIGQISSEVPQNLSASRPQDRQFILSSKKLLLSDSGFYLCAWSLGDYNSPLHFGNGTRLTVT.

The rearrangement uses TRBV9 and TRBJ1-6; 9 bases agree with TRBD1. CDR1 and CDR2 (germline): SGDLS, YYNGEE. With V trimmed by 3 bases and J by 4 bases, 2 bases remained unmatched. The CDR3 covers 15 residues. The CDR3 here is CASSAQGAYNSPLHF. The CDR3 region has the DNA TGTGCCAGCAGCGCACAGGGGGCGTATAATTCACCCCTCCACTTT.

The chain uses TRBV6-5 and TRBJ1-1; the D gene is possibly TRBD1 (6 bases). Germline values: CDR1 MNHEY, CDR2 SVGAGI. V shed 8 bases and J shed 4 bases, with 14 bases lying between them. The CDR3 is made up of 13 amino acids. CDR3 in DNA: TGTGCCAGCCTCCGGGGGGCCGGCACTGAAGCTTTCTTT. Translating gives CASLRGAGTEAFF.

The chain combines TRBV27 with TRBJ2-7; 8 nucleotides match TRBD1. The germline V gene encodes CDR1 MNHEY and CDR2 SMNVEV (reference sequence). The CDR3 consists of 16 residues. Trimming took 5 bases from V and 2 from J; bases not matched to a gene: 11. This CDR3 is CASSTSHRGKTYEQYF. CDR3 bases: TGTGCCAGCAGTACATCGCACAGGGGGAAAACCTACGAGCAGTACTTC.

CDR3 loop: CASKIGTDNEKLFF. The CDR3 DNA is TGTGCCAGCAAAATCGGGACAGATAATGAAAAACTGTTTTTT. This rearrangement joins TRBV6-5 to TRBJ1-4; 7 bases match TRBD1. The CDR3 consists of 14 residues. Per germline, CDR1 MNHEY and CDR2 SVGAGI. The V gene end was trimmed by 7 bases and the J gene end by 4 bases; junction bases not matched to a gene: 6.

The chain links TRBV28 to TRBJ2-4; D is ambiguous. Germline assignment: CDR1 MDHEN and CDR2 SYDVKM. The CDR3 length is 14 residues. Trimming removed 6 bases at V and 6 bases at J, with 15 bases between. Here the CDR3 reads CASSRPGDINIQYF. The CDR3 nucleotides read TGTGCCAGCAGCCGCCCCGGAGACATAAACATTCAGTACTTC.

The chain recombines TRBV30 with TRBJ1-1; D is ambiguous. Trimming left V 1 base short and J 11 bases short, with 11 bases between. CDR1 and CDR2 from the germline V gene are GTSNPN and SVGIG (reference sequence). This CDR3 contains 11 residues. CDR3: CAWSEEQAAFF. The CDR3, as DNA: TGTGCCTGGAGTGAAGAACAAGCGGCTTTCTTT.

The chain has TRBV11-2 and TRBJ1-2; no firm D call. Trimming cost V 1 base and J 5 bases, with 14 bases left between them. Germline CDR1 and CDR2: SGHAT and FQNNGV. This CDR3 is built from 15 residues. CDR3 in amino acids: CASSLGVQAAYGYTF. The CDR3 DNA sequence: TGTGCCAGCAGCTTAGGAGTCCAAGCAGCGTATGGCTACACCTTC.

The CDR3 sequence is CASRSYMNTEAFF. Here the CDR3 DNA reads TGTGCCAGCAGGTCTTACATGAACACTGAAGCTTTCTTT. The chain combines TRBV25-1 with TRBJ1-1, with D unclear. Germline V lookup: CDR1 MGHDK, CDR2 SYGVNS. CDR3 size: 13 residues. The V end was cut by 6 bases, the J end by 0 bases, with 8 bases between. Combining the CDR3 with reference TRBV25-1 and TRBJ1-1 gives the whole variable domain EADIYQTPRYLVIGTGKKITLECSQTMGHDKMYWYQQDPGMELHLIHYSYGVNSTEKGDLSSESTVSRIRTEHFPLTLESARPSHTSQYLCASRSYMNTEAFFGQGTRLTVV.

The chain uses TRBV6-1 and TRBJ2-3; D is perhaps TRBD1 (5 bases). The germline gives CDR1 MNHNS, CDR2 SASEGT. Trimming cost V 6 bases and J 6 bases, with 19 bases left between them. The CDR3 covers 15 residues. CDR3 in DNA: TGTGCCAGCAGGGGCGCAGGAGCAGGGAAGGATACGCAGTATTTT. Translated, it gives CASRGAGAGKDTQYF.

The chain links TRBV5-5 to TRBJ1-4; D is uncertain. This CDR3 is built from 13 residues. V was trimmed by 0 bases and J by 4 bases, leaving 4 bases between them. The V gene's germline CDR1 is SGHKS and CDR2 YYEKEE (reference sequence). The chain's CDR3 is CASSLGVNEKLFF. CDR3 nucleotides: TGTGCCAGCAGCTTGGGAGTTAATGAAAAACTGTTTTTT. Supplemented by reference TRBV5-5 and TRBJ1-4, the full variable domain reads DAGVTQSPTHLIKTRGQQVTLRCSPISGHKSVSWYQQVLGQGPQFIFQYYEKEERGRGNFPDRFSARQFPNYSSELNVNALLLGDSALYLCASSLGVNEKLFFGSGTQLSVL.

This rearrangement joins TRBV2 to TRBJ1-2; TRBD1 agrees at 7 bases. CDR3 length: 14 amino acids. CDR1 and CDR2 from the germline V gene are SNHLY and FYNNEI. V trimming: 3 bases; J trimming: 7 bases; junction bases outside the gene matches: 8. The CDR3 DNA reads TGTGCCAGCAGTGATCAGGGGGAAAGAGGTGGCTACACCTTC. Its protein product is CASSDQGERGGYTF.

The rearrangement uses TRBV19 and TRBJ1-5; TRBD1 might be the D (5 bases). This CDR3 comprises 14 residues. With 5 bases removed from V and 4 bases from J, the gap between germline ends came to 12 bases. Germline V gene data show CDR1 as LNHDA and CDR2 as SQIVND (reference sequence). The CDR3 region has the DNA TGTGCCAGTAGTTTCGGACATGAGAATCAGCCCCAGCATTTT. Amino acids: CASSFGHENQPQHF.

On this clone: A read error may account for a junction end that differs from germline. The rearrangement uses TRBV7-7 and TRBJ2-3, with a weak D call TRBD1 (5 bases). The CDR3 consists of 15 residues. Per the germline V gene, CDR1 is SSHAT and CDR2 is FNYEAQ (reference sequence). The CDR3 region has the DNA TGTGCTAGCAGCTTAGGGGTACCTCCGGGCTATACGCAGTATTTT. Its protein product is CASSLGVPPGYTQYF. The entire variable domain, with the rest obtained from reference TRBV7-7 and TRBJ2-3, is as follows: GAGVSQSPRYKVTKRGQDVTLRCDPISSHATLYWYQQALGQGPEFLTYFNYEAQPDKSGLPSDRFSAERPEGSISTLTIQRTEQRDSAMYRCASSLGVPPGYTQYFGPGTRLTVL.

As for this clone: Other DNA sequences in this specimen translate into the identical CDR3. DNA of the CDR3: TGCGCCAGCAGCCCAGGACCTAACACTGAAGCTTTCTTT. Its translation is CASSPGPNTEAFF. The chain employs TRBV5-1 and TRBJ1-1; D is unclear. Per germline, CDR1 SGHRS and CDR2 YFSETQ. This CDR3 is built from 13 residues. V was shortened by 4 bases and J by 2 bases, with 9 bases between the two germline ends.

V gene TRBV5-5 combines with J gene TRBJ1-6, with 8 bases aligning to TRBD1. Trimming at V came to 3 bases and at J to 0 bases, leaving 5 bases not matched to a gene. The germline CDR1 and CDR2 sequences are SGHKS and YYEKEE (reference sequence). This CDR3 has 17 residues. The DNA for the CDR3 is TGTGCCAGCAGCTCCTGGACAGGGAGCTCCTATAATTCACCCCTCCACTTT. As protein: CASSSWTGSSYNSPLHF.

The rearrangement links TRBV6-5 to TRBJ2-2; D is possibly TRBD1 (5 bases). In germline, CDR1 is MNHEY, CDR2 SVGAGI. CDR3 length equals 15 residues. Deletions cut 6 bases from V and 0 bases from J, with 11 bases between. The CDR3 here is CASSLDSPNTGELFF. CDR3 coding DNA: TGTGCCAGCAGCTTAGACAGCCCGAACACCGGGGAGCTGTTTTTT.